Each of the 16 T cell receptor beta chains below was sequenced from the same sample in a study of cytomegalovirus exposure and HLA in healthy donors. Vbeta (60) and Jbeta (13) primers were used in the PCR. TCRdb's copy holds only in-frame clones and misses some; the assay was immunoSEQ multiplex PCR. The sample records around 190,000 clones, around 88% being singletons. Sequenced sample: PBMCs. These receptors were collected from a man aged 40-55 years in good health and CMV-seropositive.

The genes are TRBV7-9 and TRBJ2-5, with 9 bases matching TRBD1. Germline CDR1 SEHNR, CDR2 FQNEAQ (reference sequence). The CDR3 totals 14 residues. Unmatched junction bases numbered 3, after V lost 6 bases and J lost 1 base. The CDR3, as DNA: TGTGCCAGCAGAGCGACAGGGGGCCAAGAGACCCAGTACTTC. Its translation is CASRATGGQETQYF.

The V call is TRBV28, the J call TRBJ1-5, with a weak D call TRBD1 (6 bases). V lost 6 bases and J lost 5, with 14 bases in between. CDR3 length: 14 residues. Per germline, CDR1 MDHEN and CDR2 SYDVKM. In DNA form, the CDR3 reads TGTGCCAGCAGGCAGGGGTTTGAGTATCAGCCCCAGCATTTT. This translates into CASRQGFEYQPQHF.

The chain recombines TRBV30 with TRBJ2-7; 13 bases line up with TRBD2. With V trimmed by 4 bases and J by 3 bases, 12 bases remained unmatched. CDR1 and CDR2 from the germline V gene are GTSNPN and SVGIG (reference sequence). The CDR3 extends over 17 amino acids. The CDR3 sequence: CAWTPPGLAGSHYEQYF. The CDR3 nucleotides are TGTGCCTGGACTCCTCCGGGACTAGCGGGGTCCCACTACGAGCAGTACTTC.

This chain uses TRBV12-5 with TRBJ1-2; 8 nucleotides agree with TRBD1. The CDR3 has 15 amino acids. J gave up 1 base and V 1 base, and 2 bases lay outside the gene matches. From germline, CDR1 is LGHNT and CDR2 FRNRAP. CDR3 coding DNA: TGTGCTAGTGGTTTGGGGGACAGGTATAACTATGGCTACACCTTC. Its protein is CASGLGDRYNYGYTF.

The chain is built from TRBV7-9 and TRBJ2-5; D call uncertain. The germline V and J ends were trimmed by 4 bases and 5 bases, with 8 bases remaining between them. The CDR3 consists of 12 residues. Looked up from germline, CDR1 is SEHNR and CDR2 is FQNEAQ (reference sequence). CDR3 DNA sequence: TGTGCCAGCAGCTCTCCGGTGGAGACCCAGTACTTC. This gives the protein CASSSPVETQYF.

This rearrangement joins TRBV30 to TRBJ2-3; the match to TRBD1 covers 8 bases. Germline CDR1 is GTSNPN and CDR2 is SVGIG (reference sequence). With 2 bases clipped from V and 4 bases from J, the junction kept 8 bases outside the gene matches. The CDR3 runs to 15 residues. The CDR3 DNA reads as TGTGCCTGGAGTAAAGGGGACAGGTCCTCAGATACGCAGTATTTT. This codes for CAWSKGDRSSDTQYF.

The chain couples TRBV4-1 to TRBJ2-2; 12 bases match TRBD2. Germline V gene data show CDR1 as MGHRA and CDR2 as YSYEKL. Trimming at V came to 8 bases and at J to 0 bases, leaving 4 bases not matched to a gene. This CDR3 comprises 16 residues. The CDR3 spells CASGWTSGTNTGELFF. The CDR3 DNA sequence: TGCGCCAGCGGATGGACTAGCGGGACGAACACCGGGGAGCTGTTTTTT.

This chain joins TRBV5-8 and TRBJ2-3; 7 bases map to TRBD1. This CDR3 region has 13 residues. Losses at the gene ends were 4 bases for V and 3 bases for J; bases not matched to a gene: 2. Germline V gene sequence: CDR1 SGHTS, CDR2 YDEGEE. CDR3 bases: TGTGCCAGCAGCCTGACAGGGACAGATACGCAGTATTTT. This translates into CASSLTGTDTQYF. The complete variable domain, with remaining parts taken from reference TRBV5-8 and TRBJ2-3, reads EAGVTQSPTHLIKTRGQQATLRCSPISGHTSVYWYQQALGLGLQFLLWYDEGEERNRGNFPPRFSGRQFPNYSSELNVNALELEDSALYLCASSLTGTDTQYFGPGTRLTVL.

The chain employs TRBV2 and TRBJ1-1; 9 nucleotides agree with TRBD1. J lost 1 base, V lost 9 bases, and 6 bases had no gene match. The CDR3 spans 14 residues. Germline loops: CDR1 SNHLY, CDR2 FYNNEI. The CDR3 bases are TGTGCCAGGGAGGGACAGGGAACGAACACTGAAGCTTTCTTT. Translation gives CAREGQGTNTEAFF.

As regards this clone: Other DNA sequences of this sample code for an identical CDR3. The chain uses TRBV27 and TRBJ2-7; tentatively, D is TRBD1 (5 bases). CDR1 is MNHEY, CDR2 SMNVEV, per germline (reference sequence). V lost 2 bases, J lost 3 bases, and 11 bases lay in between. The CDR3 runs 14 residues. In DNA, the CDR3 is TGTGCCAGCAGTTTACAAGGGGCTAACTACGAGCAGTACTTC. Its translation is CASSLQGANYEQYF.

The gene calls are TRBV27 and TRBJ1-1, with a tentative D call TRBD1 (5 bases). Germline V CDR1 and CDR2: MNHEY, SMNVEV (reference sequence). V was shortened by 2 bases and J by 1 base, with 14 bases between the two germline ends. There are 16 residues in the CDR3. The CDR3 region has the DNA TGTGCCAGCAGTTTAAGGGGAACAGCTAGGAACACTGAAGCTTTCTTT. It translates to CASSLRGTARNTEAFF.

The rearrangement links TRBV9 to TRBJ2-7; D perhaps matches TRBD1 (6 bases). CDR3 length: 14 amino acids. Germline values: CDR1 SGDLS, CDR2 YYNGEE. V lost 0 bases and J lost 4, with 11 bases in between. CDR3: CASSVEGDRYEQYF. CDR3 coding DNA: TGTGCCAGCAGCGTAGAGGGAGACAGGTACGAGCAGTACTTC.

The chain combines TRBV29-1 with TRBJ2-3; TRBD2 is a possible D gene (5 bases). Trimming shortened V by 4 bases and J by 1 base, and 12 bases separated the two germline ends. The V gene's germline CDR1 is SQVTM and CDR2 ANQGSEA. The CDR3 extends over 14 amino acids. CDR3 in amino acids: CSVVGSVGTDTQYF. CDR3 DNA sequence: TGCAGCGTTGTAGGTAGCGTGGGCACAGATACGCAGTATTTT.

The chain uses TRBV7-2 and TRBJ2-3, with a weak D call TRBD2 (6 bases). Trimming took 3 bases from V and 5 from J, leaving 12 bases between them. CDR1 is SGHTA and CDR2 is FQGNSA in the germline V gene. The CDR3 runs 14 residues. DNA of the CDR3: TGTGCCAGCAGCTTGGGGGGAGCTGTAGATACGCAGTATTTT. Its protein product is CASSLGGAVDTQYF.

The rearrangement joins TRBV9 to TRBJ2-5, with D perhaps matching TRBD1 (6 bases). V dropped 4 bases and J dropped 4 bases, with 17 bases sitting between them. The CDR3 totals 15 residues. CDR1 and CDR2 (germline): SGDLS, YYNGEE. The CDR3 bases are TGTGCCAGCAGCACCCTACAGGGTCGGGCAGAGACCCAGTACTTC. Protein product: CASSTLQGRAETQYF.

The V call is TRBV7-9, the J call TRBJ1-2; 7 bases fit TRBD1. Germline CDR1 and CDR2: SEHNR and FQNEAQ (reference sequence). Trimming at V came to 5 bases and at J to 7 bases, leaving 7 bases not matched to a gene. The CDR3 runs 13 residues. The chain's CDR3 is CASSRDSQGGYTF. CDR3 sequence (DNA): TGTGCCAGCAGCAGGGACAGCCAGGGTGGCTACACCTTC.